What follows is one T cell receptor beta chain and its context. Its antigen is not identified. Reprocessing the 5' RACE reads, TCRdb reports a single entry for every CDR3 protein and omits DNA. This sample contains 200,000 to 250,000 distinct CDR3 sequences. This sample was included in a study of monozygotic twins with inflammatory bowel disease. Study-wide points: Results did not support any single strong IBD-associated signal or clonotype.

Germline-derived CDR1 and CDR2 are MNHEY and SVGEGT. This CDR3 is 15 amino acids long. The rearrangement uses TRBV6-2 or TRBV6-3 and TRBJ2-4; TCRdb names TRBD2, which stays unverified in the absence of DNA. The sequence came from a human donor with ulcerative colitis or Crohn's disease, or a healthy co-twin of an affected twin (not recorded which). Sequenced sample: blood. CDR3 sequence: CASTTSGIAKNIQYF.